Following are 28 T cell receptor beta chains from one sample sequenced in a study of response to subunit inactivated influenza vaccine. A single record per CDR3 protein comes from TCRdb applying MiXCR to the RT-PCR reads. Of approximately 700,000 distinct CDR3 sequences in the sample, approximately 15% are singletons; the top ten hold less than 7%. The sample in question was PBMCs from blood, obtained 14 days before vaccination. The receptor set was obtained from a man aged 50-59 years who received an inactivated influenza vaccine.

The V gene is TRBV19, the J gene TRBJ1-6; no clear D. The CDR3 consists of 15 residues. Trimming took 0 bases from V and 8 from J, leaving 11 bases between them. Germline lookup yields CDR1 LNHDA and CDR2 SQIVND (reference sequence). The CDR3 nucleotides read TGTGCCAGTAGTATAGATTCGGGCGGATATTCACCCCTCCACTTT. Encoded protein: CASSIDSGGYSPLHF. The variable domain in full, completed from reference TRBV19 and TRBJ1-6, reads DGGITQSPKYLFRKEGQNVTLSCEQNLNHDAMYWYRQDPGQGLRLIYYSQIVNDFQKGDIAEGYSVSREKKESFPLTVTSAQKNPTAFYLCASSIDSGGYSPLHFGNGTRLTVT.

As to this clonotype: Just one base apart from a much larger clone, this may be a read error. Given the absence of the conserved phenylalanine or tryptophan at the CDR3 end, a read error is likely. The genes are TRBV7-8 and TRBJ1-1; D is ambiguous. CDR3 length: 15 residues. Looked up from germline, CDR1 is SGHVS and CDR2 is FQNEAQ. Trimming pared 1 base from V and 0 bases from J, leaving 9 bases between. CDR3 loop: CASSLGNSLNTEAFL. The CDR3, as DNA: TGTGCCAGCAGCTTAGGGAACAGCCTGAACACTGAAGCTTTCCTT.

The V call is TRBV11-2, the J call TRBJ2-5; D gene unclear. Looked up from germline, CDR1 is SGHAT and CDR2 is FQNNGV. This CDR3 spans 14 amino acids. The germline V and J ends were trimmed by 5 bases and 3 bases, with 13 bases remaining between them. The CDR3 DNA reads TGTGCCAGCAGCCCTATAAGCGTAAAAGAGACCCAGTACTTC. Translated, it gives CASSPISVKETQYF.

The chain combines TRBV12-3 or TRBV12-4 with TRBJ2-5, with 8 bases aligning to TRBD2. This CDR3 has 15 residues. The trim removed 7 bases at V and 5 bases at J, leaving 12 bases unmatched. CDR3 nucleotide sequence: TGTGCCAGCACCCTCGGGGGGGGCCGTATTGAGACCCAGTACTTC. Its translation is CASTLGGGRIETQYF.

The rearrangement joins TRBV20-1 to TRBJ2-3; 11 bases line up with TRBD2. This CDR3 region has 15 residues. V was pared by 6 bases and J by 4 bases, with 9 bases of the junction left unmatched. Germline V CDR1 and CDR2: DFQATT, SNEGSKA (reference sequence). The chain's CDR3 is CSAITGTSGSDTQYF. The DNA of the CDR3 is TGCAGTGCGATAACCGGGACTAGCGGTTCAGATACGCAGTATTTT.

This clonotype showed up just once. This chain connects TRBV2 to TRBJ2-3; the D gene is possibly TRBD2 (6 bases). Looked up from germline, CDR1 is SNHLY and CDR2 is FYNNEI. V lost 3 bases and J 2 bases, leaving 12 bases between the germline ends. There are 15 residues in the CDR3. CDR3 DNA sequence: TGTGCCAGCAGTGACGGAGGGAGGACCACAGATACGCAGTATTTT. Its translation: CASSDGGRTTDTQYF.

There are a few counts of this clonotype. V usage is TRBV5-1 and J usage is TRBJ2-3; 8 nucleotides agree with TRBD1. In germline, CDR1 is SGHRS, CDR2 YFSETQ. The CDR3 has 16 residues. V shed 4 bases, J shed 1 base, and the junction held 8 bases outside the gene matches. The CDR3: CASSQFLTGGTDTQYF. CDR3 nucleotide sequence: TGCGCCAGCAGCCAATTCTTGACAGGGGGCACAGATACGCAGTATTTT.

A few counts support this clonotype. CDR3 region: CASGGGVITNEKLFF. The CDR3 DNA sequence: TGTGCCAGCGGGGGCGGGGTGATAACTAATGAAAAACTGTTTTTT. V is TRBV12-3 or TRBV12-4 and J is TRBJ1-4, with D maybe TRBD1 (6 bases). Trimming pared 8 bases from V and 1 base from J, leaving 14 bases between. CDR3 length: 15 residues.

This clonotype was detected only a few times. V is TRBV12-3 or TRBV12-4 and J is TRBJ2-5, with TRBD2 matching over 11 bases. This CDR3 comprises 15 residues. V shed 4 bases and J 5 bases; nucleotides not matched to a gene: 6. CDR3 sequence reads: CASSSSGGLEETQYF. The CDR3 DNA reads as TGTGCCAGCAGTTCTAGCGGGGGGCTGGAGGAGACCCAGTACTTC.

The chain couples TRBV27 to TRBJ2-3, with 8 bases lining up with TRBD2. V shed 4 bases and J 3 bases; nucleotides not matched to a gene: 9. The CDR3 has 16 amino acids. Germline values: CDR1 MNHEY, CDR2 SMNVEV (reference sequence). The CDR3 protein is CASSSVAGLVTDTQYF. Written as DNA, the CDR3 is TGTGCCAGCAGTTCCGTAGCGGGACTTGTTACAGATACGCAGTATTTT.

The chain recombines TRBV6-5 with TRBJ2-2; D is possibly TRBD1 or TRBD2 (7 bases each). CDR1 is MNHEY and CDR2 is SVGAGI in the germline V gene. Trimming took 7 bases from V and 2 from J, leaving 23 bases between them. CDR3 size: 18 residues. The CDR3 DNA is TGTGCCAGCATTAACCCCTGGGAGGGACAGAAAAACACCGGGGAGCTGTTTTTT. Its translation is CASINPWEGQKNTGELFF.

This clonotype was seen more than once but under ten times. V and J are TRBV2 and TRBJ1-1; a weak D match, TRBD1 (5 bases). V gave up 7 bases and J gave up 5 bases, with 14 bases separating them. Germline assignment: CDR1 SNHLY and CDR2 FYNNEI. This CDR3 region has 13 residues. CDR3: CASIRTIGTEAFF. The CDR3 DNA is TGTGCCAGCATTAGGACAATAGGGACTGAAGCTTTCTTT.

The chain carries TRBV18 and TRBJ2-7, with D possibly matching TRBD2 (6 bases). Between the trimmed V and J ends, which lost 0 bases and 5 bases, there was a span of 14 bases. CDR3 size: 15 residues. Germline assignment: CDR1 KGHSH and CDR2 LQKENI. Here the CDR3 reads CASSPPGRGIDEQYF. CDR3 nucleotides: TGTGCCAGCTCACCACCGGGACGGGGGATCGACGAGCAGTACTTC.

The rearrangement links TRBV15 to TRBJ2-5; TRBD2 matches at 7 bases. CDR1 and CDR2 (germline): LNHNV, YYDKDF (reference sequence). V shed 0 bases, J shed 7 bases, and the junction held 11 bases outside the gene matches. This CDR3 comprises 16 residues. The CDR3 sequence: CATSRDLSGAGGTQYF. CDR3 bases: TGTGCCACCAGCAGAGATCTGAGCGGGGCGGGTGGGACCCAGTACTTC.

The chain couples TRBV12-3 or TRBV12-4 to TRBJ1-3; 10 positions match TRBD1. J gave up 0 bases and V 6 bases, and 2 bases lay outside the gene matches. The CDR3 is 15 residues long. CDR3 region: CASRWTGGSGNTIYF. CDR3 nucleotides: TGTGCCAGCAGGTGGACAGGGGGCTCTGGAAACACCATATATTTT.

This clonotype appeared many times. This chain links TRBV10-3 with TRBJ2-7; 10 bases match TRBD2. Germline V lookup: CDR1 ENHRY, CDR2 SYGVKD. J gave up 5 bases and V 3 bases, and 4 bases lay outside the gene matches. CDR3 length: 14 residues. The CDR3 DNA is TGTGCCATCAGTGAAGGACTAGCGGAACACGAGCAGTACTTC. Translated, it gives CAISEGLAEHEQYF.

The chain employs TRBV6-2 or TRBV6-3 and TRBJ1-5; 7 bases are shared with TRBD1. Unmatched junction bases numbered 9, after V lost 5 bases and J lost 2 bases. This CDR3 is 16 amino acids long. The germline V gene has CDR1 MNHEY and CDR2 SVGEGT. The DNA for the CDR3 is TGTGCCAGCAGTCCGCAGGCGGGGACAGGCAATCAGCCCCAGCATTTT. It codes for CASSPQAGTGNQPQHF.

This CDR3 reads CASMGSLSANTGELFF. The CDR3 DNA follows: TGTGCCAGCATGGGTAGCCTATCAGCGAACACCGGGGAGCTGTTTTTT. The V call is TRBV5-5, the J call TRBJ2-2; D gene uncertain. Trimming pared 6 bases from V and 0 bases from J, leaving 15 bases between. Germline loops: CDR1 SGHKS, CDR2 YYEKEE (reference sequence). This CDR3 is 16 amino acids long.

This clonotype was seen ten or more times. CDR3 loop: CASSRTYTGRDFTDTQYF. CDR3 bases: TGTGCCAGCAGCCGCACTTACACCGGGCGGGACTTCACAGATACGCAGTATTTT. The chain joins TRBV5-6 to TRBJ2-3, with D possibly matching TRBD2 (6 bases). The V gene lost 4 bases and the J gene lost 2 bases, with 23 bases spanning the gap. The germline gives CDR1 SGHDT, CDR2 YYEEEE. This CDR3 contains 18 residues.

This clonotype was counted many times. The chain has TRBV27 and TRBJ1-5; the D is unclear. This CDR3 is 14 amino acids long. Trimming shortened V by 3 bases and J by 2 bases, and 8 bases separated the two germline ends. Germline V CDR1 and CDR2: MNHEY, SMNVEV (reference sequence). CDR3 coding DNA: TGTGCCAGCAGTTTGGGGTATGGCAATCAGCCCCAGCATTTT. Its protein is CASSLGYGNQPQHF.

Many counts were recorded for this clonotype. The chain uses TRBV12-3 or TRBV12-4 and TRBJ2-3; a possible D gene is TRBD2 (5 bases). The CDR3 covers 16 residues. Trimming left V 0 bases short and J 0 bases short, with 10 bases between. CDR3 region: CASSLARTYSTDTQYF. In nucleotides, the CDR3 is TGTGCCAGCAGTTTAGCCCGGACTTATAGCACAGATACGCAGTATTTT.

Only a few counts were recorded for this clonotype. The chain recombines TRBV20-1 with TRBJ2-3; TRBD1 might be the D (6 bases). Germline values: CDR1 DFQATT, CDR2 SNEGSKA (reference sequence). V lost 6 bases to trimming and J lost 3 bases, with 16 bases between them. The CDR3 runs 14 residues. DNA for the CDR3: TGCAGTGCCAACCGGGGTAGGGGGACAGATACGCAGTATTTT. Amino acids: CSANRGRGTDTQYF.

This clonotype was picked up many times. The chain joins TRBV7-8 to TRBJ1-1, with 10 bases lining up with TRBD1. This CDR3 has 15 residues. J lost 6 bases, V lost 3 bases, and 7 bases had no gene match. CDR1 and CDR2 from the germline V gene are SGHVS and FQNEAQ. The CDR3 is CASSFSGQGIAEAFF. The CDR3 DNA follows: TGTGCCAGCAGCTTTTCGGGACAGGGGATCGCTGAAGCTTTCTTT. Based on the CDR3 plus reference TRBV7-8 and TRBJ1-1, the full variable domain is GAGVSQSPRYKVAKRGQDVALRCDPISGHVSLFWYQQALGQGPEFLTYFQNEAQLDKSGLPSDRFFAERPEGSVSTLKIQRTQQEDSAVYLCASSFSGQGIAEAFFGQGTRLTVV.

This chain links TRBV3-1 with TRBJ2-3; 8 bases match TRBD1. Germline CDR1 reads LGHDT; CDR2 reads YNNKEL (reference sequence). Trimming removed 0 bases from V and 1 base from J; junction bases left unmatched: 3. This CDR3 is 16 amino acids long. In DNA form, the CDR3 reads TGTGCCAGCAGCCAAGAGAAGACAGGGGGCACAGATACGCAGTATTTT. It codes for CASSQEKTGGTDTQYF.

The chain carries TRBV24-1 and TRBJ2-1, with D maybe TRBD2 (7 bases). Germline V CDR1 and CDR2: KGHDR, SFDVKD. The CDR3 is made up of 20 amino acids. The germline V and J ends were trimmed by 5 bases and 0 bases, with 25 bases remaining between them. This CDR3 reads CATSALGGLGAGSSYNEQFF. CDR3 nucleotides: TGTGCCACCAGTGCCTTGGGGGGGCTTGGCGCGGGGTCCTCCTACAATGAGCAGTTCTTC.

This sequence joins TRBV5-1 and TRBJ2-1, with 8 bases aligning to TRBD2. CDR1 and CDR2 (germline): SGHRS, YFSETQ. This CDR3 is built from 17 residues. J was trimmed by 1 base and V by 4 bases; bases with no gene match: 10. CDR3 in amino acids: CASSVGGGPKSYNEQFF. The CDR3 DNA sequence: TGCGCCAGCAGCGTCGGGGGGGGCCCTAAATCCTACAATGAGCAGTTCTTC. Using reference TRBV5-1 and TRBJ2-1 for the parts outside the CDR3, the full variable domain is KAGVTQTPRYLIKTRGQQVTLSCSPISGHRSVSWYQQTPGQGLQFLFEYFSETQRNKGNFPGRFSGRQFSNSRSEMNVSTLELGDSALYLCASSVGGGPKSYNEQFFGPGTRLTVL.

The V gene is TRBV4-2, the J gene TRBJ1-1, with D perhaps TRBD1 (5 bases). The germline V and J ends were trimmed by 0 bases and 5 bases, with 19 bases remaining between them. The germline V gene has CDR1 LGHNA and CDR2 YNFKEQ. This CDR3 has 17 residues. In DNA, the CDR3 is TGTGCCAGCAGCCAAGATTTAATCCCAGGGTCGGGTACTGAAGCTTTCTTT. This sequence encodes CASSQDLIPGSGTEAFF.

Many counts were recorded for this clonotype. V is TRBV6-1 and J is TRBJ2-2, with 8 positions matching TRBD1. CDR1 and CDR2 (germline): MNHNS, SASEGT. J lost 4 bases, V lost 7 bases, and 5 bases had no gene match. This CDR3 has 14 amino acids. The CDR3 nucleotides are TGTGCCAGCACCCTCGGGACAGGCACCGGGGAGCTGTTTTTT. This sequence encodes CASTLGTGTGELFF.